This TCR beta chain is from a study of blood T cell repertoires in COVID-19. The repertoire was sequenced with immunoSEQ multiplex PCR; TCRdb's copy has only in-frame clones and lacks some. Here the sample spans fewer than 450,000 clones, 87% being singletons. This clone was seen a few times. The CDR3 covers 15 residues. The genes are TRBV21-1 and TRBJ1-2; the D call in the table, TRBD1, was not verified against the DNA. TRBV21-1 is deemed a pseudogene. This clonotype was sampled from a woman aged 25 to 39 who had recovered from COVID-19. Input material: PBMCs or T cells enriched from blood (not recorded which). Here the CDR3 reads CASKGGQLKNYGYTF. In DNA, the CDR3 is TGTGCCAGCAAAGGGGGACAGTTAAAGAACTATGGCTACACCTTC.